A single sample is the source of the 28 T cell receptor beta chains below, sequenced in a study of OX40 agonist ivuxolimab in advanced cancers. Repertoires were generated with immunoSEQ multiplex PCR, while TCRdb's copy carries only in-frame clones and drops some. The sample has tens of thousands of clones; more than 80% are singletons. The sequenced sample was CD4+ or CD8+ T cells sorted from blood, obtained in a trial of the OX40 agonist ivuxolimab. The receptors come from an adult with an advanced solid tumor such as melanoma, head and neck, liver or kidney cancer.

The chain recombines TRBV4-1 with TRBJ2-1; 14 bases fit TRBD2. Germline CDR1 is MGHRA and CDR2 is YSYEKL. V was pared by 3 bases and J by 5 bases, with 6 bases of the junction left unmatched. This CDR3 spans 17 amino acids. The CDR3 DNA reads as TGCGCCAGCAGCCAGCCGGGACTAGCGGGAGACGACAATGAGCAGTTCTTC. Residues: CASSQPGLAGDDNEQFF.

V is TRBV2 and J is TRBJ2-1; no firm D call. The CDR3 runs to 11 residues. V lost 5 bases and J lost 8, with 7 bases in between. CDR1 and CDR2 (germline): SNHLY, FYNNEI. The CDR3 region has the DNA TGTGCCAGCAGTTACTTTTATGAGCAGTTCTTC. Translation gives CASSYFYEQFF.

The rearrangement links TRBV4-2 to TRBJ1-4; a weak D match, TRBD1 (6 bases). V gave up 4 bases and J gave up 5 bases, with 14 bases separating them. Germline assignment: CDR1 LGHNA and CDR2 YNFKEQ. This CDR3 region has 15 residues. CDR3 region: CASSPTGVINEKLFF. CDR3 DNA sequence: TGTGCCAGCAGCCCGACAGGAGTAATAAATGAAAAACTGTTTTTT.

The J gene is TRBJ1-4, the V gene TRBV4-2, with TRBD1 matching over 11 bases. CDR3 length: 16 amino acids. Germline CDR1 LGHNA, CDR2 YNFKEQ. V dropped 0 bases and J dropped 7; count of bases not matched to a gene: 4. CDR3 coding DNA: TGTGCCAGCAGCCAAGATGTGGGACAGGGGGGTGAAAAACTGTTTTTT. Encoded protein: CASSQDVGQGGEKLFF.

The V call is TRBV5-6, the J call TRBJ1-2; no firm D call. Trimming took 0 bases from V and 8 from J, leaving 20 bases between them. The CDR3 spans 16 residues. Per the germline V gene, CDR1 is SGHDT and CDR2 is YYEEEE. CDR3 in DNA: TGTGCCAGCAGCTTGGGGGGTGGACCCCGGTCGCGGGGCTACACCTTC. It codes for CASSLGGGPRSRGYTF. Looking up the rest from reference TRBV5-6 and TRBJ1-2 gives the full variable domain: DAGVTQSPTHLIKTRGQQVTLRCSPKSGHDTVSWYQQALGQGPQFIFQYYEEEERQRGNFPDRFSGHQFPNYSSELNVNALLLGDSALYLCASSLGGGPRSRGYTFGSGTRLTVV.

This chain connects TRBV11-2 to TRBJ2-3; 9 nucleotides line up with TRBD2. Germline CDR1 is SGHAT and CDR2 is FQNNGV. CDR3 length: 16 residues. With V trimmed by 3 bases and J by 1 base, 5 bases remained unmatched. Written as DNA, the CDR3 is TGTGCCAGCAGCTTCCCAATAGCGGGAGGCACAGATACGCAGTATTTT. Translated, it gives CASSFPIAGGTDTQYF.

The chain recombines TRBV5-1 with TRBJ2-1; 12 bases fit TRBD2. J lost 4 bases, V lost 0 bases, and 2 bases had no gene match. The CDR3 has 16 amino acids. Germline V gene lookup returns CDR1 SGHRS and CDR2 YFSETQ. Here the CDR3 DNA reads TGCGCCAGCAGCTTGGGGACTAGCGGGATTTACAATGAGCAGTTCTTC. Protein sequence: CASSLGTSGIYNEQFF.

The V call is TRBV7-8, the J call TRBJ2-2; D gene uncertain. Germline-derived CDR1 and CDR2 are SGHVS and FQNEAQ. The ends were cut back, 5 bases at V and 4 bases at J, with 14 bases in the middle. This CDR3 has 15 residues. The DNA for the CDR3 is TGTGCCAGCAGCCCAAGAGCGCTGGGCACCGGGGAGCTGTTTTTT. Protein sequence: CASSPRALGTGELFF.

V is TRBV7-9 and J is TRBJ1-1; possibly TRBD1 for D (5 bases). Trimming took off 1 base at V and 4 bases at J, with 7 bases between the two ends. The V gene's germline CDR1 is SEHNR and CDR2 FQNEAQ (reference sequence). CDR3 length: 13 residues. The CDR3 region is CASSLGGVTEAFF. Written as DNA, the CDR3 is TGTGCCAGCAGCTTAGGGGGGGTCACTGAAGCTTTCTTT. The entire variable domain, with the rest obtained from reference TRBV7-9 and TRBJ1-1, is as follows: DTGVSQNPRHKITKRGQNVTFRCDPISEHNRLYWYRQTLGQGPEFLTYFQNEAQLEKSRLLSDRFSAERPKGSFSTLEIQRTEQGDSAMYLCASSLGGVTEAFFGQGTRLTVV.

The chain carries TRBV12-2 and TRBJ2-7. TRBV12-2 is described as a pseudogene. The CDR3 is 13 residues long. The CDR3, as DNA: TGTGCAAGTCGCTTAGCGAGGGGCCACGAGCAGTACTTC. Encoded protein: CASRLARGHEQYF.

J is TRBJ1-2 and V is TRBV28; possible D gene TRBD1, 6 bases. The CDR3 extends over 13 amino acids. The ends were cut back, 6 bases at V and 6 bases at J, with 14 bases in the middle. Germline values: CDR1 MDHEN, CDR2 SYDVKM. CDR3 sequence reads: CASRQQGSDGYTF. CDR3 sequence (DNA): TGTGCCAGCAGACAACAGGGAAGCGATGGCTACACCTTC.

CDR3 sequence reads: CASSSGSSYNEQFF. CDR3 nucleotides: TGCGCCAGTTCTAGCGGAAGCTCCTACAATGAGCAGTTCTTC. The chain has TRBV10-2 and TRBJ2-1; 7 bases fit TRBD2. The length of the CDR3 is 14 residues. J was trimmed by 0 bases and V by 9 bases; bases with no gene match: 5. Germline CDR1 reads WSHSY; CDR2 reads SAAADI.

This chain links TRBV4-1 with TRBJ1-1, with D unresolved. The CDR3 is 15 residues long. The V gene's germline CDR1 is MGHRA and CDR2 YSYEKL. V was shortened by 4 bases and J by 5 bases, with 17 bases between the two germline ends. CDR3 in DNA: TGCGCCAGCAGCCCCCCGAAACGGGTAACAACTGAAGCTTTCTTT. Translating gives CASSPPKRVTTEAFF.

Written as DNA, the CDR3 is TGTGCCATCAGTGATCAGGGACAGGGTCAGCCCCAGCATTTT. Translation: CAISDQGQGQPQHF. The genes are TRBV10-3 and TRBJ1-5; 9 bases line up with TRBD1. With 3 bases clipped from V and 6 bases from J, the junction kept 3 bases outside the gene matches. Germline lookup yields CDR1 ENHRY and CDR2 SYGVKD. The CDR3 is made up of 14 amino acids.

The chain links TRBV19 to TRBJ2-7; maybe TRBD1 (6 bases). The CDR3 has 13 amino acids. The V and J ends lost 9 bases and 3 bases respectively, with 15 bases between them. CDR1 LNHDA and CDR2 SQIVND come from the germline V gene (reference sequence). CDR3 region: CASGTRGGYEQYF. In DNA form, the CDR3 reads TGTGCCAGCGGGACCCGAGGGGGCTACGAGCAGTACTTC.

This sequence joins TRBV19 and TRBJ2-2; 11 nucleotides align to TRBD2. Germline CDR1 reads LNHDA; CDR2 reads SQIVND (reference sequence). This CDR3 comprises 14 residues. V shed 7 bases, J shed 8 bases, and the junction held 6 bases outside the gene matches. DNA for the CDR3: TGTGCCAGTAAAACTAGCGGGAGATCTGGGGAGCTGTTTTTT. It encodes CASKTSGRSGELFF.

The chain combines TRBV5-4 with TRBJ2-7, with D perhaps TRBD2 (6 bases). CDR1 is SGHNT, CDR2 YYREEE, per germline (reference sequence). CDR3 length: 15 amino acids. Trimming left V 4 bases short and J 2 bases short, with 16 bases between. CDR3 protein: CASSPGTSTTYEQYF. Here the CDR3 DNA reads TGTGCCAGCAGCCCCGGGACTTCCACTACCTACGAGCAGTACTTC.

The gene calls are TRBV28 and TRBJ1-2; 7 bases agree with TRBD1. V trimming: 6 bases; J trimming: 3 bases; junction bases outside the gene matches: 10. The length of the CDR3 is 15 residues. Germline-derived CDR1 and CDR2 are MDHEN and SYDVKM. CDR3 coding DNA: TGTGCCAGCAGGATTTACAGGGGAGCTGACTATGGCTACACCTTC. Its protein product is CASRIYRGADYGYTF.

This sequence joins TRBV18 and TRBJ2-3, with D possibly being TRBD1 (6 bases). This CDR3 comprises 15 residues. The germline gives CDR1 KGHSH, CDR2 LQKENI. Trimming removed 5 bases from V and 1 base from J, with 13 bases in between. The CDR3 DNA is TGTGCCAGCTCATTCTCACAGGGAGGCACAGATACGCAGTATTTT. Translated, it gives CASSFSQGGTDTQYF.

This clone is a singleton in its sample. CDR3: CASSYHPGDTEAFF. The CDR3 bases are TGTGCCAGCAGTTATCATCCAGGGGACACTGAAGCTTTCTTT. The chain carries TRBV6-6 and TRBJ1-1; weak D call: TRBD1 (6 bases). Trimming left V 3 bases short and J 3 bases short, with 11 bases between. Germline lookup yields CDR1 MNHNY and CDR2 SVGAGI (reference sequence). The CDR3 contains 14 residues.

The chain combines TRBV28 with TRBJ1-3; TRBD1 is a possible D gene (6 bases). The V and J ends lost 2 bases and 0 bases respectively, with 20 bases between them. The CDR3 sequence is 19 residues long. Germline-derived CDR1 and CDR2 are MDHEN and SYDVKM. CDR3 region: CASSLVNAGAPSSGNTIYF. The CDR3 bases are TGTGCCAGCAGTTTAGTGAATGCAGGGGCCCCGAGCTCTGGAAACACCATATATTTT.

The chain has TRBV4-1 and TRBJ2-4; D gene unclear. The CDR3 spans 16 residues. The V gene's germline CDR1 is MGHRA and CDR2 YSYEKL. The germline V and J ends were trimmed by 0 bases and 5 bases, with 14 bases remaining between them. This CDR3 reads CASSQEGWAGENIQYF. The CDR3 DNA reads TGCGCCAGCAGCCAAGAAGGTTGGGCAGGAGAAAACATTCAGTACTTC.

The chain combines TRBV27 with TRBJ2-1, with 13 bases lining up with TRBD2. Losses at the gene ends were 2 bases for V and 1 base for J; bases not matched to a gene: 2. This CDR3 is 17 amino acids long. Germline loops: CDR1 MNHEY, CDR2 SMNVEV (reference sequence). CDR3 region: CASSLGLAGVSYNEQFF. CDR3 nucleotides: TGTGCCAGCAGTTTAGGACTAGCGGGGGTGTCCTACAATGAGCAGTTCTTC.

J is TRBJ2-6 and V is TRBV5-6, with 8 bases fitting TRBD2. Germline V gene lookup returns CDR1 SGHDT and CDR2 YYEEEE. The CDR3 runs to 17 residues. The J segment lost 4 bases and the V segment lost 4 bases, leaving 10 bases of the junction unmatched. CDR3 residues: CASSLRYIAGGANVLTF. As DNA, the CDR3 is TGTGCCAGCAGCCTCCGGTATATAGCGGGGGGGGCCAACGTCCTGACTTTC.

The chain has TRBV4-2 and TRBJ2-1, with a weak D call TRBD1 (5 bases). Between the trimmed V and J ends, which lost 1 base and 0 bases, there was a span of 10 bases. The CDR3 spans 16 residues. Germline V CDR1 and CDR2: LGHNA, YNFKEQ. The CDR3 coding sequence is TGTGCCAGCAGCCAAGGCCCAGGGAACTCCTACAATGAGCAGTTCTTC. Amino acids: CASSQGPGNSYNEQFF.

This chain uses TRBV28 with TRBJ2-6; weak D call: TRBD1 (6 bases). The CDR3 spans 22 residues. Germline loops: CDR1 MDHEN, CDR2 SYDVKM. V was trimmed by 5 bases and J by 0 bases, leaving 29 bases between them. The CDR3 region has the DNA TGTGCCAGCAGTAGCTCCTCACAGGGAAGGCTAACCTCAAACTCTGGGGCCAACGTCCTGACTTTC. The encoded protein is CASSSSSQGRLTSNSGANVLTF.

The rearrangement uses TRBV10-3 and TRBJ2-1, with 16 positions matching TRBD2. J gave up 7 bases and V 6 bases, and 6 bases lay outside the gene matches. The CDR3 totals 16 residues. Per germline, CDR1 ENHRY and CDR2 SYGVKD. This chain's CDR3 is CAIRGLAGGPMNEQFF. The CDR3 bases are TGTGCCATCAGGGGACTAGCGGGAGGGCCGATGAATGAGCAGTTCTTC.

The count of this clone is one. This chain uses TRBV5-1 with TRBJ2-1; possibly TRBD1 for D (7 bases). The V end was cut by 4 bases, the J end by 9 bases, with 17 bases between. The germline V gene encodes CDR1 SGHRS and CDR2 YFSETQ. This CDR3 region has 14 residues. The CDR3 bases are TGCGCCAGCAGCATAGACAGGGTCGGGGGTGAGCAGTTCTTC. Its protein is CASSIDRVGGEQFF.